This T cell receptor (beta chain) derives from a study of metastatic and nonmetastatic thyroid tumors. In the study overall: It was across blood and tumor or nodule tissue from malignant and benign thyroid patients that repertoires were compared.

The table lists this clone with many counts. There were no patients who had received any treatment before thyroid surgery. Using MiXCR, TCRdb re-called clones from the PCR reads. The sample records 25,000 to 30,000 clones, over 20% being singletons. The sample consisted of blood. This TCR was recovered from a female donor with papillary thyroid cancer or a benign thyroid nodule (not recorded which). Some clones in this sample may be carry-over from other donors' samples.

CDR3 amino acids: CSARDTSGRNEQYF. The CDR3 DNA is TGCAGTGCTAGAGATACCAGCGGGAGAAACGAGCAGTACTTC. The J gene is TRBJ2-7, the V gene TRBV20-1; 8 nucleotides agree with TRBD2. The CDR3 has 14 amino acids. J gave up 5 bases and V 0 bases, and 6 bases lay outside the gene matches. Germline CDR1 is DFQATT and CDR2 is SNEGSKA (reference sequence).